The 14 T cell receptor beta chains below all came from one sample that was sequenced in a study of cytomegalovirus exposure and HLA in healthy donors. The study ran its PCR with 60 Vbeta and 13 Jbeta primers. Assay: immunoSEQ multiplex PCR; the TCRdb copy retains only in-frame clones and omits some. Of almost 95,000 clones detected, 50% to 75% appear once; the ten largest clones hold 3% to 5%. Material: PBMCs. These TCRs come from a man aged 30-40 years in good health and CMV-seronegative.

This clone has a single count. This sequence joins TRBV5-6 and TRBJ1-2; 8 bases align to TRBD1. The V and J ends lost 4 bases and 4 bases, in that order; junction bases with no gene match: 9. The CDR3 has 15 amino acids. Germline V CDR1 and CDR2: SGHDT, YYEEEE. CDR3 amino acids: CASSHTGTGFYGYTF. The CDR3, as DNA: TGTGCCAGCAGCCACACCGGGACAGGCTTCTATGGCTACACCTTC.

This clone has a handful of counts. This chain connects TRBV5-4 to TRBJ1-2; D remains ambiguous. Germline V gene data show CDR1 as SGHNT and CDR2 as YYREEE (reference sequence). Trimming took 3 bases from V and 6 from J, leaving 15 bases between them. This CDR3 region has 14 residues. The CDR3 bases are TGTGCCAGCAGCTGGGTCCGGGATCACGATGGCTACACCTTC. It specifies CASSWVRDHDGYTF.

The V call is TRBV5-1, the J call TRBJ2-5, with D perhaps TRBD2 (5 bases). CDR3 length: 16 amino acids. V was shortened by 0 bases and J by 0 bases, with 12 bases between the two germline ends. Germline V gene lookup returns CDR1 SGHRS and CDR2 YFSETQ. In DNA form, the CDR3 reads TGCGCCAGCAGCTTGGCCGAAACGGGAAACCAAGAGACCCAGTACTTC. This translates into CASSLAETGNQETQYF.

J is TRBJ2-7 and V is TRBV21-1; TRBD2 is taken as the D call from the table, unchecked against the DNA. TRBV21-1 corresponds to a pseudogene. This CDR3 spans 13 amino acids. CDR3 residues: CASSPFLTYEQYF. For the CDR3, the DNA is TGTGCCAGCAGCCCTTTCCTTACCTACGAGCAGTACTTC.

The sample holds a few counts of this clone. This chain connects TRBV28 to TRBJ2-5; a weak D match, TRBD2 (5 bases). V dropped 6 bases and J dropped 5 bases, with 10 bases sitting between them. Germline V gives CDR1 MDHEN, CDR2 SYDVKM. This CDR3 has 12 amino acids. The CDR3 loop is CASSRGQETQYF. The CDR3 DNA is TGTGCCAGCAGCCGGGGTCAGGAGACCCAGTACTTC.

The chain links TRBV11-2 to TRBJ1-2; D is uncertain. V was shortened by 4 bases and J by 7 bases, with 13 bases between the two germline ends. This CDR3 has 13 amino acids. The germline gives CDR1 SGHAT, CDR2 FQNNGV. The CDR3 coding sequence is TGTGCCAGCAGCTCTCCAGAGCGTCCTGGCTACACCTTC. Protein: CASSSPERPGYTF.

The CDR3 DNA reads TGCGCCAGCCGGGCCGCGGGATCCGCTAGCACAGATACGCAGTATTTT. Protein: CASRAAGSASTDTQYF. The chain joins TRBV5-1 to TRBJ2-3; D may be TRBD2 (6 bases). Germline V lookup: CDR1 SGHRS, CDR2 YFSETQ. This CDR3 is built from 16 residues. Trimming pared 7 bases from V and 0 bases from J, leaving 18 bases between.

This clone was seen only once. The genes are TRBV5-1 and TRBJ2-7, with TRBD2 as a possible D gene (6 bases). V shed 4 bases and J shed 2 bases, with 16 bases lying between them. The CDR3 has 15 residues. CDR1 is SGHRS, CDR2 YFSETQ, per germline. The CDR3 sequence is CASSLLGGPTYEQYF. CDR3 DNA sequence: TGCGCCAGCAGCCTCTTGGGGGGTCCCACCTACGAGCAGTACTTC. Together with reference TRBV5-1 and TRBJ2-7, the CDR3 gives the full variable domain: KAGVTQTPRYLIKTRGQQVTLSCSPISGHRSVSWYQQTPGQGLQFLFEYFSETQRNKGNFPGRFSGRQFSNSRSEMNVSTLELGDSALYLCASSLLGGPTYEQYFGPGTRLTVT.

V gene TRBV5-1 combines with J gene TRBJ2-7, with 12 bases matching TRBD2. V lost 4 bases and J lost 7; bases outside the gene matches: 9. Per the germline V gene, CDR1 is SGHRS and CDR2 is YFSETQ. This CDR3 comprises 15 residues. DNA for the CDR3: TGCGCCAGCAGCGTGACTAGCGGGAGCGGGGGGGAGCAGTACTTC. Translation: CASSVTSGSGGEQYF.

The J gene is TRBJ2-3, the V gene TRBV6-5; D unclear. The germline gives CDR1 MNHEY, CDR2 SVGAGI. V lost 6 bases and J lost 0, with 4 bases in between. The CDR3 sequence is 12 residues long. The CDR3 nucleotides read TGTGCCAGCAGCGGTAGCACAGATACGCAGTATTTT. It codes for CASSGSTDTQYF.

This clone turned up a few times. This chain uses TRBV5-4 with TRBJ1-2, with TRBD1 as a possible D gene (6 bases). CDR1 SGHNT and CDR2 YYREEE come from the germline V gene (reference sequence). This CDR3 region has 14 residues. Trimming cost V 0 bases and J 7 bases, with 13 bases left between them. CDR3 amino acids: CASSLVAGEGGYTF. CDR3 sequence (DNA): TGTGCCAGCAGCTTGGTGGCAGGGGAAGGTGGCTACACCTTC.

The rearrangement joins TRBV21-1 to TRBJ1-1. TRBV21-1 is a known pseudogene. This CDR3 has 16 amino acids. The CDR3: CASSKWTRDLNTEAFF. As DNA, the CDR3 is TGTGCCAGCAGCAAATGGACCCGGGACTTGAACACTGAAGCTTTCTTT.

This chain connects TRBV5-5 to TRBJ1-5, with D unclear. V dropped 5 bases and J dropped 5 bases, with 20 bases sitting between them. This CDR3 contains 16 residues. The germline CDR1 and CDR2 sequences are SGHKS and YYEKEE (reference sequence). The CDR3, as DNA: TGTGCCAGCAGTCGATCGTCCCCTCGGGGAGATCAGCCCCAGCATTTT. Translating gives CASSRSSPRGDQPQHF.

The chain couples TRBV19 to TRBJ2-1; D might be TRBD2 (6 bases). The germline V gene has CDR1 LNHDA and CDR2 SQIVND (reference sequence). This CDR3 contains 14 residues. Trimming pared 6 bases from V and 5 bases from J, leaving 14 bases between. CDR3 bases: TGTGCCAGTAGCCTAGCGAGCGCTCACAATGAGCAGTTCTTC. Its protein is CASSLASAHNEQFF.